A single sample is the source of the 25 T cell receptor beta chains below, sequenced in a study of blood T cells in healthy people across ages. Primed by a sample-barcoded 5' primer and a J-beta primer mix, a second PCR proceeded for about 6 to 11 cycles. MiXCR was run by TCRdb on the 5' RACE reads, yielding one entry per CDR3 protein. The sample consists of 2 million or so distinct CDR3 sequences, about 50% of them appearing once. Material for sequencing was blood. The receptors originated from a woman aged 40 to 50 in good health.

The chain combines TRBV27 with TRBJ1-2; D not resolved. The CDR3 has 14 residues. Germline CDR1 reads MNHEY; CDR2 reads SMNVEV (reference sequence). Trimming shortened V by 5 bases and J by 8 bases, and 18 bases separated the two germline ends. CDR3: CASSLGQTVRGYTF. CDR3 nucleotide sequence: TGTGCCAGCAGTCTCGGGCAGACCGTTAGGGGCTACACCTTC.

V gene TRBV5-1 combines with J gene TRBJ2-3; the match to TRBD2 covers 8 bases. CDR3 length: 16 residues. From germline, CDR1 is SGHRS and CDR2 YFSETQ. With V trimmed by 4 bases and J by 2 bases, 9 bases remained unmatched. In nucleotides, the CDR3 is TGCGCCAGCAGCCAAAAAATAGCGGGGTACACAGATACGCAGTATTTT. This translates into CASSQKIAGYTDTQYF.

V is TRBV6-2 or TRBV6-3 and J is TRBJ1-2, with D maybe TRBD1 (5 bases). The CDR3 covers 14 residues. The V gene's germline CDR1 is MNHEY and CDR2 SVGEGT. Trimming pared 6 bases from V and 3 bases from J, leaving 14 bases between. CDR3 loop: CASSRDGADYGYTF. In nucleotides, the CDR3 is TGTGCCAGCAGCCGCGACGGGGCCGACTATGGCTACACCTTC.

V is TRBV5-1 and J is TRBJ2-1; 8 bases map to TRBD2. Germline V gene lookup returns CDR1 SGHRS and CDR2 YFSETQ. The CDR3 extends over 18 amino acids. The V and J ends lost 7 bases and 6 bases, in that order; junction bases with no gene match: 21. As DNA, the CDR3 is TGCGCCAGCCGCAGATCGGTGATAGCCGGGGGGGCGACCAATGAGCAGTTCTTC. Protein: CASRRSVIAGGATNEQFF.

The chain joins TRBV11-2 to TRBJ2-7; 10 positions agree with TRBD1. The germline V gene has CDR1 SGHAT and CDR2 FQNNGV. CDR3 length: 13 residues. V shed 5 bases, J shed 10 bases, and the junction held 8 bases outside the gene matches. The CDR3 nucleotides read TGTGCCAGCAGCCTTCGGGACAGGGGACTCCAGTACTTC. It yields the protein CASSLRDRGLQYF.

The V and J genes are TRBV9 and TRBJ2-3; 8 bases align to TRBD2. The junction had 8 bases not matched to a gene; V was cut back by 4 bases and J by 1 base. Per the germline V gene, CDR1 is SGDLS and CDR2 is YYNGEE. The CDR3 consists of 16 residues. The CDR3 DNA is TGTGCCAGCAGCCAGGTAGCAGCGGGGGGCACAGATACGCAGTATTTT. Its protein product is CASSQVAAGGTDTQYF.

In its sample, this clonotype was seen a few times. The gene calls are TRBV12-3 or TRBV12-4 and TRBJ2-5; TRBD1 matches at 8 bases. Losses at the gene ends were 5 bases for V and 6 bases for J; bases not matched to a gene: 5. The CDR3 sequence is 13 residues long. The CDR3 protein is CASSTGTGQTQYF. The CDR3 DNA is TGTGCCAGCAGTACCGGGACAGGACAGACCCAGTACTTC.

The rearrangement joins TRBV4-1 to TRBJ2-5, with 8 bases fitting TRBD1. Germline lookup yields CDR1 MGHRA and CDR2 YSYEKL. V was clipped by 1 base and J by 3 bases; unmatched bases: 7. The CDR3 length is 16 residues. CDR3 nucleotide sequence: TGCGCCAGCAGCCAAGCCCAGGGGGCGGAAGAAGAGACCCAGTACTTC. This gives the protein CASSQAQGAEEETQYF.

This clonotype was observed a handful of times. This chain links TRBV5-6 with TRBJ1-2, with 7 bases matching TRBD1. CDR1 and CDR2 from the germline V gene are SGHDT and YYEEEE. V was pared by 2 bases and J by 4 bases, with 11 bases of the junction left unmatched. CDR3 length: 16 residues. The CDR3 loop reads CASSFAAAGTAYGYTF. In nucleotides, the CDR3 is TGTGCCAGCAGCTTTGCCGCCGCCGGGACAGCCTATGGCTACACCTTC.

CDR3: CASSLAGGSSSDTQYF. The CDR3 bases are TGTGCCAGCAGTTTAGCGGGGGGCTCATCATCAGATACGCAGTATTTT. This chain connects TRBV12-3 or TRBV12-4 to TRBJ2-3; possibly TRBD1 or TRBD2 for D (6 bases each). Deletions cut 0 bases from V and 4 bases from J, with 14 bases between. The CDR3 consists of 16 residues.

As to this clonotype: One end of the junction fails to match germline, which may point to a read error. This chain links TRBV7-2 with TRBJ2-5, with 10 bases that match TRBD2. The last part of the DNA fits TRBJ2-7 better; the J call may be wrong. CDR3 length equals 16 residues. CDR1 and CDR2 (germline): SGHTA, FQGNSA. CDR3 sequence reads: CDSSLAGSGGFYEQYF. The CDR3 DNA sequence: TGTGACAGCAGCTTAGCGGGTAGCGGGGGGTTCTACGAGCAGTACTTC.

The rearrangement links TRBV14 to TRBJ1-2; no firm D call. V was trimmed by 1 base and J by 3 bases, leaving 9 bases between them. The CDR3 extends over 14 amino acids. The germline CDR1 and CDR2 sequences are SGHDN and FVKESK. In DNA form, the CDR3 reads TGTGCCAGCAGCCAAGTCTCAGCGCACTATGGCTACACCTTC. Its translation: CASSQVSAHYGYTF. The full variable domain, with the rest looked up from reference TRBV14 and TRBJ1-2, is EAGVTQFPSHSVIEKGQTVTLRCDPISGHDNLYWYRRVMGKEIKFLLHFVKESKQDESGMPNNRFLAERTGGTYSTLKVQPAELEDSGVYFCASSQVSAHYGYTFGSGTRLTVV.

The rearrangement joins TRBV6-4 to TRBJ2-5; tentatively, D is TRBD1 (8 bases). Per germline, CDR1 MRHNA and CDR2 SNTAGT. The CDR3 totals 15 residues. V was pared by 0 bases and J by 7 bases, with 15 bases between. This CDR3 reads CASSDSEQGEGTQYF. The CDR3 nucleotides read TGTGCCAGCAGTGACTCGGAACAGGGGGAGGGGACCCAGTACTTC.

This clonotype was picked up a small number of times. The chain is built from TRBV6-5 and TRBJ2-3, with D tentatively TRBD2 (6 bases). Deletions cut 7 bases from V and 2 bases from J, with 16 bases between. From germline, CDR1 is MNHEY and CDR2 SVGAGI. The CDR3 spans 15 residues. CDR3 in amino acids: CASKSGDLLTDTQYF. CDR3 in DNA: TGTGCCAGCAAATCGGGGGACCTACTCACAGATACGCAGTATTTT.

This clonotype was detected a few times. The CDR3 loop is CASSQGHYTDTQYF. The CDR3 DNA reads TGCGCCAGCAGCCAGGGACACTACACAGATACGCAGTATTTT. The V gene is TRBV4-3, the J gene TRBJ2-3; D is perhaps TRBD1 (6 bases). In germline, CDR1 is LGHNA, CDR2 YSLEER. Trimming took off 3 bases at V and 2 bases at J, with 9 bases between the two ends. CDR3 size: 14 residues.

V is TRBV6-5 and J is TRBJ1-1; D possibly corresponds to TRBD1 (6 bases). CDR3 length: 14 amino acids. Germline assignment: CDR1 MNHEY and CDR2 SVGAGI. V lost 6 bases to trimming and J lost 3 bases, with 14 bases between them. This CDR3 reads CASREGEVDTEAFF. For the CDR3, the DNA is TGTGCCAGCAGGGAGGGGGAGGTGGACACTGAAGCTTTCTTT.

CDR3 bases: TGTGCCAGCAGCTTAGCATTGGGGTTTCAGCCCCAGCATTTT. As protein: CASSLALGFQPQHF. The chain uses TRBV7-9 and TRBJ1-5; no reliable D call. Germline V CDR1 and CDR2: SEHNR, FQNEAQ (reference sequence). V was clipped by 0 bases and J by 6 bases, with 9 bases between them. CDR3 length: 14 residues.

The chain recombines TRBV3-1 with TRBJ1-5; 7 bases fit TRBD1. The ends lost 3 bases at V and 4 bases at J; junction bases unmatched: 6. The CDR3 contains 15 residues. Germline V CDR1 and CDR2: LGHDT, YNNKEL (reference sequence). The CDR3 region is CASSHRGQGNQPQHF. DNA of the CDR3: TGTGCCAGCAGCCATAGGGGGCAGGGTAATCAGCCCCAGCATTTT.

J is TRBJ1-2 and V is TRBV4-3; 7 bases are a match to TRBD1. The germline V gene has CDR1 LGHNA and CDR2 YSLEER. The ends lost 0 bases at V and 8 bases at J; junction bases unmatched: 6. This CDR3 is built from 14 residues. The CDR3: CASSQDAGRGGYTF. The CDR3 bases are TGCGCCAGCAGCCAAGATGCTGGCAGGGGGGGCTACACCTTC.

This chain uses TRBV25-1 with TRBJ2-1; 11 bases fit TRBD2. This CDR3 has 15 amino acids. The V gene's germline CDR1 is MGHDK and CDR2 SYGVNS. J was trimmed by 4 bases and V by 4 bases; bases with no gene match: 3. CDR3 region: CASSVAGGPYNEQFF. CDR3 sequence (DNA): TGTGCCAGCAGTGTAGCGGGGGGGCCTTACAATGAGCAGTTCTTC.

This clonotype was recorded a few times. The CDR3 DNA reads TGCAGTGCTAGAACAGGGGACAGGGCTAATGAAAAACTGTTTTTT. Its translation is CSARTGDRANEKLFF. V is TRBV20-1 and J is TRBJ1-4, with 9 bases aligning to TRBD1. This CDR3 spans 15 amino acids. V was clipped by 2 bases and J by 3 bases; unmatched bases: 4. CDR1 and CDR2 from the germline V gene are DFQATT and SNEGSKA (reference sequence).

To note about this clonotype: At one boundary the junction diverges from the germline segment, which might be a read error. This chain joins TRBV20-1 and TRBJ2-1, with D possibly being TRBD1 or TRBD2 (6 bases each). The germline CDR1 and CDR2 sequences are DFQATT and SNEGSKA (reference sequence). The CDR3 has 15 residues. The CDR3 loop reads CSARDQGGPHNERFF. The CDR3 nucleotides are TGCAGTGCTAGAGATCAAGGGGGGCCCCACAATGAGCGGTTCTTC.

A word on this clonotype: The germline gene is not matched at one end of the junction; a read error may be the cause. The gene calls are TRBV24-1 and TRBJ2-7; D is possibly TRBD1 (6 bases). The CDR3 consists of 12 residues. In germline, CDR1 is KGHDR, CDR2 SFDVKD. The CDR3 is CATSDYRDEQYF. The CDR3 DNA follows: TGTGCCACGAGTGACTACAGGGACGAGCAGTACTTC.

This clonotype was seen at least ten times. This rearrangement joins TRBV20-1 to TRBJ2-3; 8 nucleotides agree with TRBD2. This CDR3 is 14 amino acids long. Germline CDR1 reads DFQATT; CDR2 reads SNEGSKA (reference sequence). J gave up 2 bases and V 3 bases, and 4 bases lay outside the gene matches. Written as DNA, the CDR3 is TGCAGTGCTAGCCAGCGGGGGTTCACAGATACGCAGTATTTT. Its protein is CSASQRGFTDTQYF.

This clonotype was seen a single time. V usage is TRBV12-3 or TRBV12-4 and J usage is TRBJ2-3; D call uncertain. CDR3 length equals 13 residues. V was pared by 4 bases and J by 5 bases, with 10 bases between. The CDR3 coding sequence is TGTGCCAGCAGTTGCTCGATTGGAGATACGCAGTATTTT. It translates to CASSCSIGDTQYF.